This is a list of T cell receptor beta chains from one sample in a study of cytomegalovirus exposure and HLA in healthy donors. TCRdb's copy holds only in-frame clones and misses some; the assay was immunoSEQ multiplex PCR. The table lists under 140,000 clones, over 60% of them singletons, with 13% in the top ten. Input material: PBMCs. The receptors were sampled from a man younger than 40 in good health and CMV-seropositive. The CDR3 runs from the conserved cysteine through the conserved F or W. D genes are given only for firm matches. For some rows the clone size is stated as once, few or many, or as a class when expanded; others skip it.

j_gene: TRBJ2-7
v_gene: TRBV19
len: 14
d_gene: -
abundance: -
CDR3aa: CASSIAGLSYEQYF
CDR3nt: TGTGCCAGTAGTATAGCGGGACTCTCCTACGAGCAGTACTTC

j_gene: TRBJ2-7
v_gene: TRBV29-1
len: 14
d_gene: -
abundance: few
CDR3aa: CSVRGAGRSYEQYF
CDR3nt: TGCAGCGTCAGGGGAGCCGGACGATCCTACGAGCAGTACTTC

j_gene: TRBJ2-2
v_gene: TRBV11-2
len: 14
d_gene: -
abundance: -
CDR3aa: CASSLLSGTGELFF
CDR3nt: TGTGCCAGCAGCTTACTGTCCGGGACCGGGGAGCTGTTTTTT

j_gene: TRBJ1-4
v_gene: TRBV15
len: 15
d_gene: TRBD1
abundance: -
CDR3aa: CATSRGGQVAYKLFF
CDR3nt: TGTGCCACCAGCAGAGGTGGACAGGTCGCCTATAAACTGTTTTTT

j_gene: TRBJ2-5
v_gene: TRBV9
len: 16
d_gene: TRBD2
abundance: -
CDR3aa: CASSVGNGGGQETQYF
CDR3nt: TGTGCCAGCAGCGTAGGGAACGGGGGGGGCCAAGAGACCCAGTACTTC

j_gene: TRBJ1-2
v_gene: TRBV7-9
len: 14
d_gene: -
abundance: -
CDR3aa: CASSPWTANYGYTF
CDR3nt: TGTGCCAGCAGCCCCTGGACAGCTAACTATGGCTACACCTTC

j_gene: TRBJ1-2
v_gene: TRBV28
len: 15
d_gene: -
abundance: few
CDR3aa: CASTPGEVSFVGYTF
CDR3nt: TGTGCCAGCACCCCCGGGGAGGTCTCGTTTGTTGGCTACACCTTC

j_gene: TRBJ1-5
v_gene: TRBV7-2
len: 14
d_gene: -
abundance: few
CDR3aa: CASSFATVNQPQHF
CDR3nt: TGTGCCAGCAGCTTTGCGACAGTGAATCAGCCCCAGCATTTT

j_gene: TRBJ2-1
v_gene: TRBV29-1
len: 14
d_gene: TRBD2
abundance: -
CDR3aa: CSVRAGGQYNEQFF
CDR3nt: TGCAGCGTCAGAGCGGGGGGCCAATACAATGAGCAGTTCTTC

j_gene: TRBJ2-5
v_gene: TRBV19
len: 16
d_gene: TRBD1
abundance: -
CDR3aa: CASSARDSSYQETQYF
CDR3nt: TGTGCCAGTAGTGCCCGGGACAGCAGTTACCAAGAGACCCAGTACTTC

j_gene: TRBJ1-2
v_gene: TRBV28
len: 15
d_gene: -
abundance: -
CDR3aa: CASSLPLGRAYGYTF
CDR3nt: TGTGCCAGCAGTTTACCCCTCGGCAGGGCCTATGGCTACACCTTC

j_gene: TRBJ2-5
v_gene: TRBV19
len: 14
d_gene: -
abundance: -
CDR3aa: CASSIRQAQETQYF
CDR3nt: TGTGCCAGTAGTATTCGACAGGCCCAAGAGACCCAGTACTTC

j_gene: TRBJ1-6
v_gene: TRBV19
len: 15
d_gene: TRBD1
abundance: once
CDR3aa: CASSPATGENSPLHF
CDR3nt: TGTGCCAGTAGTCCAGCGACAGGGGAGAATTCACCCCTCCACTTT

j_gene: TRBJ2-5
v_gene: TRBV7-9
len: 13
d_gene: -
abundance: -
CDR3aa: CASSLAAADTQYF
CDR3nt: TGTGCCAGCAGCTTAGCGGCGGCTGATACCCAGTACTTC

j_gene: TRBJ2-7
v_gene: TRBV5-1
len: 15
d_gene: TRBD2
abundance: -
CDR3aa: CASSLDSGGTYEQYF
CDR3nt: TGCGCCAGCAGCTTGGATAGCGGGGGGACCTACGAGCAGTACTTC

j_gene: TRBJ2-3
v_gene: TRBV7-6
len: 16
d_gene: TRBD2
abundance: -
CDR3aa: CASSLEAGGYTDTQYF
CDR3nt: TGTGCCAGCAGCTTAGAGGCGGGGGGCTACACAGATACGCAGTATTTT

j_gene: TRBJ2-5
v_gene: TRBV7-2
len: 14
d_gene: -
abundance: -
CDR3aa: CASSPGQSQETQYF
CDR3nt: TGTGCCAGCAGCCCCGGACAGTCCCAAGAGACCCAGTACTTC

j_gene: TRBJ1-5
v_gene: TRBV7-8
len: 15
d_gene: TRBD1
abundance: -
CDR3aa: CASSLRTGSDQPQHF
CDR3nt: TGTGCCAGCAGCTTACGGACAGGGTCGGATCAGCCCCAGCATTTT

j_gene: TRBJ2-7
v_gene: TRBV4-1
len: 13
d_gene: -
abundance: few
CDR3aa: CASSQDRVYEQYF
CDR3nt: TGCGCCAGCAGCCAAGACAGGGTTTACGAGCAGTACTTC

j_gene: TRBJ1-1
v_gene: TRBV11-2
len: 13
d_gene: -
abundance: -
CDR3aa: CASSPQGMAEAFF
CDR3nt: TGTGCCAGCAGCCCCCAGGGCATGGCTGAAGCTTTCTTT

j_gene: TRBJ2-2
v_gene: TRBV7-2
len: 16
d_gene: TRBD2
abundance: -
CDR3aa: CASTSGGQGFTGELFF
CDR3nt: TGTGCCAGCACCTCGGGGGGGCAGGGATTCACCGGGGAGCTGTTTTTT

j_gene: TRBJ1-6
v_gene: TRBV7-9
len: 16
d_gene: -
abundance: once
CDR3aa: CASSRGSLMRNSPLHF
CDR3nt: TGTGCCAGCAGCCGAGGGAGTTTGATGCGTAATTCACCCCTCCACTTT

j_gene: TRBJ1-1
v_gene: TRBV2
len: 15
d_gene: TRBD1
abundance: -
CDR3aa: CASSSTGGASTEAFF
CDR3nt: TGTGCCAGCAGTTCAACAGGGGGCGCAAGCACTGAAGCTTTCTTT

j_gene: TRBJ1-5
v_gene: TRBV5-8
len: 15
d_gene: -
abundance: few
CDR3aa: CASSPWGYSNQPQHF
CDR3nt: TGTGCCAGCAGTCCGTGGGGCTATAGCAATCAGCCCCAGCATTTT

j_gene: TRBJ1-1
v_gene: TRBV19
len: 16
d_gene: TRBD1
abundance: -
CDR3aa: CASSIDGQGARTEAFF
CDR3nt: TGTGCCAGTAGTATAGATGGACAGGGGGCGCGGACTGAAGCTTTCTTT

j_gene: TRBJ1-1
v_gene: TRBV7-3
len: 16
d_gene: TRBD1
abundance: few
CDR3aa: CASSLRDRGLSTEAFF
CDR3nt: TGTGCCAGCAGCTTAAGGGACAGGGGGTTGAGCACTGAAGCTTTCTTT

j_gene: TRBJ1-2
v_gene: TRBV5-8
len: 14
d_gene: TRBD1
abundance: -
CDR3aa: CASNHRTGNYGYTF
CDR3nt: TGTGCCAGCAACCACCGGACAGGGAACTATGGCTACACCTTC

j_gene: TRBJ1-1
v_gene: TRBV19
len: 15
d_gene: -
abundance: once
CDR3aa: CASSMRGSMNTEAFF
CDR3nt: TGTGCCAGTAGTATGCGAGGCTCCATGAACACTGAAGCTTTCTTT

j_gene: TRBJ2-7
v_gene: TRBV7-9
len: 17
d_gene: -
abundance: -
CDR3aa: CASSLWGGDSPSYEQYF
CDR3nt: TGTGCCAGCAGCTTATGGGGAGGCGACAGTCCGAGCTACGAGCAGTACTTC

j_gene: TRBJ1-2
v_gene: TRBV30
len: 14
d_gene: TRBD1
abundance: -
CDR3aa: CAWSSWTGNYGYTF
CDR3nt: TGTGCCTGGAGCTCCTGGACAGGAAACTATGGCTACACCTTC

j_gene: TRBJ2-5
v_gene: TRBV27
len: 17
d_gene: TRBD2
abundance: -
CDR3aa: CASSLRLAGDPQKTQYF
CDR3nt: TGTGCCAGCAGTCTACGACTAGCGGGGGACCCCCAAAAGACCCAGTACTTC

j_gene: TRBJ2-3
v_gene: TRBV14
len: 15
d_gene: TRBD2
abundance: few
CDR3aa: CASSRGLAGADTQYF
CDR3nt: TGTGCCAGCAGCCGTGGACTAGCGGGGGCAGATACGCAGTATTTT

j_gene: TRBJ2-7
v_gene: TRBV4-1
len: 15
d_gene: -
abundance: -
CDR3aa: CASSQVWGGRYEQYF
CDR3nt: TGCGCCAGCAGCCAAGTCTGGGGGGGCCGCTACGAGCAGTACTTC

j_gene: TRBJ1-2
v_gene: TRBV4-3
len: 15
d_gene: -
abundance: -
CDR3aa: CASSQLGHNNYGYTF
CDR3nt: TGCGCCAGCAGCCAATTGGGGCACAATAACTATGGCTACACCTTC

j_gene: TRBJ2-3
v_gene: TRBV10-3
len: 15
d_gene: -
abundance: -
CDR3aa: CAISAGTPSTDTQYF
CDR3nt: TGTGCCATCAGTGCCGGGACACCTAGCACAGATACGCAGTATTTT

j_gene: TRBJ2-7
v_gene: TRBV28
len: 13
d_gene: -
abundance: -
CDR3aa: CASRMTGSYEQYF
CDR3nt: TGTGCCAGCAGAATGACAGGTTCCTACGAGCAGTACTTC

j_gene: TRBJ1-4
v_gene: TRBV6-6
len: 14
d_gene: TRBD1
abundance: -
CDR3aa: CASSPDREEEKLFF
CDR3nt: TGTGCCAGCAGCCCAGACAGGGAGGAGGAAAAACTGTTTTTT

j_gene: TRBJ2-3
v_gene: TRBV7-9
len: 14
d_gene: -
abundance: -
CDR3aa: CASSLGLSTDTQYF
CDR3nt: TGTGCCAGCAGCTTAGGGCTCAGCACAGATACGCAGTATTTT

j_gene: TRBJ1-5
v_gene: TRBV4-3
len: 16
d_gene: -
abundance: -
CDR3aa: CASSQDLGGYNQPQHF
CDR3nt: TGCGCCAGCAGCCAAGATCTGGGGGGTTACAATCAGCCCCAGCATTTT

j_gene: TRBJ2-7
v_gene: TRBV6-5
len: 15
d_gene: TRBD2
abundance: -
CDR3aa: CASSYSRGGGDEQYF
CDR3nt: TGTGCCAGCAGTTACTCCCGAGGCGGGGGTGACGAGCAGTACTTC

j_gene: TRBJ2-3
v_gene: TRBV9
len: 14
d_gene: -
abundance: -
CDR3aa: CASSQSGSTDTQYF
CDR3nt: TGTGCCAGCAGCCAATCCGGGTCCACAGATACGCAGTATTTT

j_gene: TRBJ2-2
v_gene: TRBV14
len: 13
d_gene: -
abundance: -
CDR3aa: CASSPLMTGELFF
CDR3nt: TGTGCCAGCAGCCCACTAATGACCGGGGAGCTGTTTTTT